A selection of T cell receptor beta chains follows, all from one sample in a study of T cells in Graves' hyperthyroidism and ophthalmopathy. TCRdb called the multiplex PCR reads again in MiXCR, with one record for every CDR3 protein. Of hundreds of thousands of distinct CDR3 sequences listed, nearly 45% were seen once; the top ten hold under 8.5%. Material for sequencing was peripheral blood or thyroid tissue (not recorded which). The receptors come from an adult man with Graves' disease, either hyperthyroidism or ophthalmopathy (not recorded which). Each CDR3 is given with its conserved first and last residue. D genes are given only for firm matches. Only part of the rows carry a size: once, few, many, or a class if the clone is expanded.

NA	few	TRBJ1-2	TRBV12-3/TRBV12-4	TGTGCCAGCAGTTACTCGTCGGATAACTATGGCTACACCTTC	CASSYSSDNYGYTF
TRBD1	NA	TRBJ2-5	TRBV6-1	TGCGCCAGCAGCCAAGATCAGTACAGGGGAGAAGAGACCCAGTACTTC	CASSQDQYRGEETQYF
NA	once	TRBJ1-2	TRBV30	TGTGCCTGGAGTTTACAGAACTATGGCTACACCTTC	CAWSLQNYGYTF
TRBD2	few	TRBJ2-7	TRBV20-1	TGCAGTGCTAGAGATTCTTGGCGGGAGAGCTACGAGCAGTACTTC	CSARDSWRESYEQYF
TRBD1	NA	TRBJ1-1	TRBV5-8	TGTGCCAGCAGCTTCGGACAGGACACTGAAGCTTTCTTT	CASSFGQDTEAFF
NA	many	TRBJ1-3	TRBV2	TGTGCCAGCAAAGGGCGATCTGGAAACACCATATATTTT	CASKGRSGNTIYF
TRBD1	NA	TRBJ2-7	TRBV7-9	TGTGCCAGCAGCCAAGCCCAGACGGCGACAGGGGACTACGAGCAGTACTTC	CASSQAQTATGDYEQYF
NA	NA	TRBJ2-2	TRBV9	TGTGCCAGCAGCGTAGCAACGAACACCGGGGAGCTGTTTTTT	CASSVATNTGELFF
TRBD1	NA	TRBJ2-7	TRBV10-3	TGTGCCAGCAGTAAGTGGGGACAGGGGAGCGAGCAGTACTTC	CASSKWGQGSEQYF
NA	many	TRBJ1-6	TRBV12-3/TRBV12-4	TGTGCCAGCAGTCCGTTACCGGGACGAAATTCACCCCTCCACTTT	CASSPLPGRNSPLHF
TRBD1	NA	TRBJ1-5	TRBV12-3/TRBV12-4	TGTGCCAGCAGTTTAGCGGGGACAGTTAGCAATCAGCCCCAGCATTTT	CASSLAGTVSNQPQHF
NA	NA	TRBJ2-5	TRBV7-9	TGTGCCAGCAGCCAAGGCCGATGGGGGACCCAGTACTTC	CASSQGRWGTQYF
NA	few	TRBJ2-7	TRBV5-1	TGCGCCAGCAGCTTTCGCGGGGCGGACTACGAGCAGTACTTC	CASSFRGADYEQYF
TRBD1	few	TRBJ1-6	TRBV2	TGTGCCAGCAGTTCAAGACAGGGGTATGATTCACCCCTCCACTTT	CASSSRQGYDSPLHF
TRBD1	NA	TRBJ1-2	TRBV7-8	TGTGCCAGCAGCGAGCCCGGGACAGGGGTGACTAACTATGGCTACACCTTC	CASSEPGTGVTNYGYTF
NA	NA	TRBJ1-1	TRBV10-3	TGTGCCATCAGTGGCGTGACAGTGAACACTGAAGCTTTCTTT	CAISGVTVNTEAFF
NA	once	TRBJ1-5	TRBV9	TGTGCCAGCAGGGCGAACAGGGGCAATCAGCCCCAGCATTTT	CASRANRGNQPQHF
NA	NA	TRBJ1-5	TRBV2	TGTGCCAGCAGTTTATTGGGACACCAAAATCAGCCCCAGCATTTT	CASSLLGHQNQPQHF
NA	NA	TRBJ1-1	TRBV12-3/TRBV12-4	TGTGCCAGCAGTTTGTTTGCCCCCGGAGTGACGAACACTGAAGCTTTCTTT	CASSLFAPGVTNTEAFF
NA	many	TRBJ1-5	TRBV7-3	TGTGCCAGCAGCTTACAGGTCAATCAGCCCCAGCATTTT	CASSLQVNQPQHF
NA	NA	TRBJ2-7	TRBV20-1	TGCAGTGCTAGCGGGGGGCTTTTTCGGGAGCAGTACTTC	CSASGGLFREQYF
NA	NA	TRBJ1-5	TRBV2	TGTGCCAGCAGTCCCTCACTGGGGTTGTGGAATCAGCCCCAGCATTTT	CASSPSLGLWNQPQHF
NA	NA	TRBJ1-5	TRBV2	TGTGCCAGCAGTTCGGGGGTTCTCTTGCCCCAGCATTTT	CASSSGVLLPQHF
NA	NA	TRBJ1-5	TRBV7-9	TGTGCCAGCAGCCCCCTGGGGGGGGTGGACAATCAGCCCCAGCATTTT	CASSPLGGVDNQPQHF
NA	many	TRBJ2-2	TRBV15	TGTGCCACCAGCAGAGAAGGGTATAGGCTGGCCGGGGAGCTGTTTTTT	CATSREGYRLAGELFF
NA	NA	TRBJ2-7	TRBV7-2	TGTGCCAGCAGCTTACAGGGGGGTGTTGTGGCCGAGCAGTACTTC	CASSLQGGVVAEQYF
TRBD1	NA	TRBJ1-2	TRBV2	TGTGCCAGCAGACCGACAGGGGACTTCCTCTATGGCTACACCTTC	CASRPTGDFLYGYTF
TRBD1	NA	TRBJ2-7	TRBV5-1	TGCGCCAGCAGCTTCTGGACAGGGCCCTACGAGCAGTACTTC	CASSFWTGPYEQYF
NA	NA	TRBJ2-2	TRBV5-1	TGCGCCAGCAGCTTGCCCAACGCGAACACCGGGGAGCTGTTTTTT	CASSLPNANTGELFF
NA	few	TRBJ1-4	TRBV29-1	TGCAGCGATGGACACCGGCGTTTGAAAAAACTGTTTTTT	CSDGHRRLKKLFF
NA	once	TRBJ1-6	TRBV20-1	TGCAGTGCTAGAACCGGGACGAAGAATTCACCCCTCCACTTT	CSARTGTKNSPLHF
NA	few	TRBJ1-6	TRBV25-1	TGTGCCAGCAGCTGGGCAGGGTCGAGCTCCTATAATTCACCCCTCCACTTT	CASSWAGSSSYNSPLHF
NA	NA	TRBJ1-1	TRBV15	TGTGCCACCAGCAGAGATCGGGGGGAGAACACTGAAGCTTTCTTT	CATSRDRGENTEAFF
NA	many	TRBJ1-1	TRBV2	TGTGCCAGCATCCGTGGCACCGAAGCTTTCTTT	CASIRGTEAFF
TRBD1	NA	TRBJ2-7	TRBV6-6	TGTGCCAGCAGCCTAAAAGGACAGGCCGCCTCCTACGAGCAGTACTTC	CASSLKGQAASYEQYF
TRBD1	NA	TRBJ2-5	TRBV24-1	TGTGCCACCAGTGACGGGACAGGGGTTCAGCCCCAGTACTTC	CATSDGTGVQPQYF
TRBD1	NA	TRBJ1-1	TRBV20-1	TGCAGTGCTGACAGGGGCCGGAACACTGAAGCTTTCTTT	CSADRGRNTEAFF
NA	once	TRBJ2-6	TRBV15	TGTGCCACCAGCAGATCCAGGGGCTCCGACTCTGGGGCCAACGTCCTGACTTTC	CATSRSRGSDSGANVLTF
TRBD1	NA	TRBJ1-2	TRBV24-1	TGTGCCACCAGTGGTGAAGCTGTGACAGGGGGCTATGGCTACACCTTC	CATSGEAVTGGYGYTF
TRBD1	many	TRBJ1-2	TRBV12-3/TRBV12-4	TGTGCCAGCAGCTTGGGGGACAGGAACTATGGCTACACCTTC	CASSLGDRNYGYTF
NA	few	TRBJ2-7	TRBV10-3	TGTGCCAGCAGGTCAACTAGCAATCGGGTCGGCGAGCAGTACTTC	CASRSTSNRVGEQYF
NA	NA	TRBJ1-2	TRBV20-1	TGCAGTGCGACAGATACGAACTATGGCTACACCTTC	CSATDTNYGYTF
NA	NA	TRBJ1-2	TRBV29-1	TGCAGCTTGAGGCCTGCGCAGGGCTACACCTTC	CSLRPAQGYTF
NA	NA	TRBJ1-2	TRBV2	TGTGCCAGCAGTGGAACCGGGGCCCCGTATGGCTACACCTTC	CASSGTGAPYGYTF
NA	NA	TRBJ1-5	TRBV12-3/TRBV12-4	TGTGCCAGCAGTTTAGTCGGCAGGGAGGGCTATCAGCCCCAGCATTTT	CASSLVGREGYQPQHF
TRBD1	many	TRBJ1-5	TRBV7-9	TGTGCCAGCAACAGACAGGGGGGTCAGCCCCAGCATTTT	CASNRQGGQPQHF
TRBD1	few	TRBJ1-2	TRBV7-9	TGTGCCAGCAGCCGGACAGGGGCTCGAGCTAACTATGGCTACACCTTC	CASSRTGARANYGYTF
TRBD1	NA	TRBJ1-2	TRBV29-1	TGCAGCGTTGATTCCTTGGACAGGGGGCGGTGGGGCTACACCTTC	CSVDSLDRGRWGYTF
NA	many	TRBJ1-1	TRBV6-5	TGTGCCAGCAGGAGGGGGTCCCAGAACACTGAAGCTTTCTTT	CASRRGSQNTEAFF
NA	NA	TRBJ1-1	TRBV5-1	TGCGCCAGCAGCTTGGAGGCAGCGTACACTGAAGCTTTCTTT	CASSLEAAYTEAFF
NA	NA	TRBJ2-2	TRBV7-2	TGTGCCAGCAGCCCCTCGTGGTGGGTGAACACCGGGGAGCTGTTTTTT	CASSPSWWVNTGELFF
TRBD1	NA	TRBJ1-3	TRBV29-1	TGCAGCGTTGGGGACAGCATGAACACCATATATTTT	CSVGDSMNTIYF
TRBD2	few	TRBJ2-5	TRBV7-3	TGTGCCAGCAGCTTAACACCCCCGGGACTCCTCCGGGAGGACCAAGAGACCCAGTACTTC	CASSLTPPGLLREDQETQYF